This entry is about one T cell receptor (beta chain). Its antigen is undetermined. The data were taken from a study of shared clonotypes between healthy human individuals. The CDR3 runs 15 residues. CDR1 and CDR2 (germline): SGHVS, FNYEAQ. The V and J ends lost 5 bases and 3 bases respectively, with 11 bases between them. Naive CD8 cells lacked CD45RO, underwent positive selection for CCR7 and left out terminally differentiated effector memory CD45RA+ cells. Sequencing used immunoSEQ multiplex PCR; TCRdb keeps in-frame clones, though not all of them. The table has hundreds of thousands of clones, 95% to 97% seen once; the top ten hold less than 0.3%. Regarding the study as a whole: The sharing of 4% to 5.5% of naive CD4 clonotypes was seen across a few donors. The four-donor shared clonotypes exceeded non-shared clonotypes in generation probability, with non-shared ones scoring lower.

V is TRBV7-6 and J is TRBJ2-6, with D tentatively TRBD1 or TRBD2 (6 bases each). This clonotype originated in a man aged 25 to 40 in good health. Sequenced: naive CD8+ T cells sorted from blood. DNA of the CDR3: TGTGCCAGCAGCCCGGGGGCGGATGGGGCCAACGTCCTGACTTTC. It specifies CASSPGADGANVLTF.